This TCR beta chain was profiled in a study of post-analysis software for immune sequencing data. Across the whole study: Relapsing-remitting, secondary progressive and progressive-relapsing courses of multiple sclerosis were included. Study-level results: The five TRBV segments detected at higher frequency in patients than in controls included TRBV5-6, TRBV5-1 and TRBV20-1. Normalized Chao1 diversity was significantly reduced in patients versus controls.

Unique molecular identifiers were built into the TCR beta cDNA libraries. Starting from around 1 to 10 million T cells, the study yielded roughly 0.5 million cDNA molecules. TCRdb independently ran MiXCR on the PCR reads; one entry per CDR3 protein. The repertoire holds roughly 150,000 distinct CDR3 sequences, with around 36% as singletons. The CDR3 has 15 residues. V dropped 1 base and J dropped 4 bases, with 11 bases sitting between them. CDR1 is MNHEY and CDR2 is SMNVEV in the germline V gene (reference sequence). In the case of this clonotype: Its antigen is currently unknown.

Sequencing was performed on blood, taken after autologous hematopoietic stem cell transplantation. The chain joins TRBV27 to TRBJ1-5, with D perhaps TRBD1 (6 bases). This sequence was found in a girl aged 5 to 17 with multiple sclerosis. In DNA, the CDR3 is TGTGCCAGCAGTTTATTCCACGACAGGAATCAGCCCCAGCATTTT. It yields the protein CASSLFHDRNQPQHF.